This TCR beta chain was identified during a study of T cells in Graves' hyperthyroidism and ophthalmopathy. The wider study: The blood sample was taken at first diagnosis, before treatment began. General study findings and limits: Ophthalmopathy was identified by the model a median about 6 months ahead of onset.

When ophthalmopathy did not progress within 18 months, Graves' hyperthyroidism was considered stable. Amplification of TCR beta CDR3 regions was performed using RNA transcripts as template. When the TCR CDR3 underwent first-round RT-PCR, the HTBI primer set was used. From the multiplex PCR reads, TCRdb called clonotypes with MiXCR, one entry per CDR3 protein. The data hold 700,000 or so distinct CDR3 sequences, with about a sixth observed a single time. The table lists this clonotype with many counts. The antigen is unknown. The V gene's germline CDR1 is GTSNPN and CDR2 SVGIG (reference sequence). With V trimmed by 3 bases and J by 6 bases, 7 bases remained unmatched. The CDR3 is made up of 13 amino acids.

This rearrangement joins TRBV30 to TRBJ1-2, with 7 positions matching TRBD1. This TCR derives from a man aged 18 to 30 with Graves' hyperthyroidism. Source material: blood. CDR3 nucleotide sequence: TGTGCCTGGAGGCAACAGGGGACCGATGGCTACACCTTC. Its translation: CAWRQQGTDGYTF.